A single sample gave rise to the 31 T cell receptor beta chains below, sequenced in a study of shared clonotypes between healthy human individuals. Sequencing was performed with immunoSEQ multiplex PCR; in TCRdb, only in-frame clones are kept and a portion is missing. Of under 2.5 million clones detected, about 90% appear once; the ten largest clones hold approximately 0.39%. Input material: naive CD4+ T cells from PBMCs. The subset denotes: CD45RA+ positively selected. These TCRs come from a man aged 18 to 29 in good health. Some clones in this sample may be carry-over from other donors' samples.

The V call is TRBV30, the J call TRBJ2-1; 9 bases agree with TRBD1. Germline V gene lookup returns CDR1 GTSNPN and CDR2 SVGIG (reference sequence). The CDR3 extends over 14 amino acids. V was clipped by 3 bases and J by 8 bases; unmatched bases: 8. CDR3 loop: CAWRGTGSRYEQFF. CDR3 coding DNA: TGTGCCTGGAGGGGGACAGGGAGTCGCTATGAGCAGTTCTTC.

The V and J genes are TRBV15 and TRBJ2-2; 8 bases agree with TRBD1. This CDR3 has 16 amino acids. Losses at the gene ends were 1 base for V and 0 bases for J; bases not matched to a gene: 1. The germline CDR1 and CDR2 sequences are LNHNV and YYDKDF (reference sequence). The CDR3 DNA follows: TGTGCCACCAGCAGAGGACAGGGGTCGAACACCGGGGAGCTGTTTTTT. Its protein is CATSRGQGSNTGELFF.

Here the CDR3 DNA reads TGTGCCAGCAAAGGGGACGAATATGAGCAGTTCTTC. Protein: CASKGDEYEQFF. The V call is TRBV7-9, the J call TRBJ2-1; D may match TRBD1 or TRBD2 (5 bases each). There are 12 residues in the CDR3. The V end lost 7 bases, the J end lost 8 bases, and 12 bases lay between the germline ends. Germline CDR1 and CDR2: SEHNR and FQNEAQ (reference sequence).

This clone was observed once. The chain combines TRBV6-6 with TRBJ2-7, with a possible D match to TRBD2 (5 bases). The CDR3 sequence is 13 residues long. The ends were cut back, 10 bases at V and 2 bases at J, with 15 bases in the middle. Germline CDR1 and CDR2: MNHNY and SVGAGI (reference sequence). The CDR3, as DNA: TGTGCCACCCGTCAGCGGTCCACCTACGAGCAGTACTTC. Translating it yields CATRQRSTYEQYF.

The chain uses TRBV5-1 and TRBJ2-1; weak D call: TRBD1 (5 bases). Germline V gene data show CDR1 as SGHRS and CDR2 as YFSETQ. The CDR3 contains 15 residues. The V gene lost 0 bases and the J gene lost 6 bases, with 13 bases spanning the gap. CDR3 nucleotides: TGCGCCAGCAGCTTGGGACCACAAGGGGTCAATGAGCAGTTCTTC. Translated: CASSLGPQGVNEQFF.

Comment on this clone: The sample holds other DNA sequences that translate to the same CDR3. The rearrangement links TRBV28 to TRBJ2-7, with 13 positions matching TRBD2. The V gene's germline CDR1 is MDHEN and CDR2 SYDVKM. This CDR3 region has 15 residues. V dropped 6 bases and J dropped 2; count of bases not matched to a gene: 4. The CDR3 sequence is CASSLGLAGTYEQYF. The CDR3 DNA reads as TGTGCCAGCAGCCTGGGACTAGCGGGGACCTACGAGCAGTACTTC.

CDR3 DNA sequence: TGTGCCAGCAGCGTAGTGGGGTCGTCAGGGGTCTCTCAGCCCCAGCATTTT. Translating gives CASSVVGSSGVSQPQHF. This chain connects TRBV9 to TRBJ1-5; D perhaps matches TRBD1 (6 bases). This CDR3 is 17 amino acids long. Trimming removed 0 bases from V and 6 bases from J, with 19 bases in between. Germline CDR1 reads SGDLS; CDR2 reads YYNGEE.

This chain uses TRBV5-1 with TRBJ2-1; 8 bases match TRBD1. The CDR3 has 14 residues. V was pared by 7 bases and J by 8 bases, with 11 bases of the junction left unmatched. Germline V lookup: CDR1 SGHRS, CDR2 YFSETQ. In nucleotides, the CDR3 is TGCGCCAGCGGGGAACAGGGGGGAATCGATGAGCAGTTCTTC. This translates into CASGEQGGIDEQFF.

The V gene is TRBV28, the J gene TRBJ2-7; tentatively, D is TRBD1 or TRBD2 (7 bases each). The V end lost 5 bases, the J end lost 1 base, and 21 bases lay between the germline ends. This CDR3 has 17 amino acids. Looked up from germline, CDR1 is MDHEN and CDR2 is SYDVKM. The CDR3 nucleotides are TGTGCCAGCAGTGCCGGGGGAGGGGGCTTAGGTTCCTACGAGCAGTACTTC. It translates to CASSAGGGGLGSYEQYF.

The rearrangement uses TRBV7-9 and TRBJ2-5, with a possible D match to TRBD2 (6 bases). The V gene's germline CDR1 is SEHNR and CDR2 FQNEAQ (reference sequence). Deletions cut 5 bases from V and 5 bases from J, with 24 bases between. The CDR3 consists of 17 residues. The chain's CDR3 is CASSRGIGTVAFETQYF. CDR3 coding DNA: TGTGCCAGCAGCCGCGGTATAGGGACTGTTGCTTTTGAGACCCAGTACTTC.

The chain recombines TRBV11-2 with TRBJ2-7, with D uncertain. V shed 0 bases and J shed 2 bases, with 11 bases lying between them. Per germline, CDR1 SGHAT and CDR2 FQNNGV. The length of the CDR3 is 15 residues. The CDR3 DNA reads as TGTGCCAGCAGCTTAGATAGAGGCAGCCCCTACGAGCAGTACTTC. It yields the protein CASSLDRGSPYEQYF.

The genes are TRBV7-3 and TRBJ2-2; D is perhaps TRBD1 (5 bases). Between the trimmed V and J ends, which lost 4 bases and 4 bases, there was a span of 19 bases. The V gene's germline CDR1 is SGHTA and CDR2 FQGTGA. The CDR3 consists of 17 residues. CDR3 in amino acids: CASSSNGAGLATGELFF. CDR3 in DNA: TGTGCCAGCAGCTCAAATGGGGCAGGGTTAGCCACCGGGGAGCTGTTTTTT.

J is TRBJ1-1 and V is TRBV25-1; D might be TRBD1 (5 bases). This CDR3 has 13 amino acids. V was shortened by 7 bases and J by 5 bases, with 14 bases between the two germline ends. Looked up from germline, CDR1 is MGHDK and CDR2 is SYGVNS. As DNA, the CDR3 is TGTGCCAGCACTATTGCAGGGAGGACTGAAGCTTTCTTT. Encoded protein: CASTIAGRTEAFF.

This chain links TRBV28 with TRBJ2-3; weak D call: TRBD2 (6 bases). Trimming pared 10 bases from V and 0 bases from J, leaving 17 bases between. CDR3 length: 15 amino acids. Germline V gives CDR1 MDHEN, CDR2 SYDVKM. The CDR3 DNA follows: TGTGCCACCTTATCGGCTAGCGATAGCACAGATACGCAGTATTTT. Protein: CATLSASDSTDTQYF.

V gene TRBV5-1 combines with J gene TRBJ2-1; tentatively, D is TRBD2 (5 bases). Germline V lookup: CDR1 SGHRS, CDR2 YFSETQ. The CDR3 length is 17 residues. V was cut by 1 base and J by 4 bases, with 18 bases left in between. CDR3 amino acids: CASSLWATTSGYNEQFF. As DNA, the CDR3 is TGCGCCAGCAGCTTGTGGGCGACTACCAGTGGATACAATGAGCAGTTCTTC.

The CDR3 nucleotides are TGTGCCAGCAGCCCCCCCCAGAGCGGGAGTTATCCCGAGCAGTACTTC. This gives the protein CASSPPQSGSYPEQYF. The genes are TRBV6-6 and TRBJ2-7, with 8 bases identical to TRBD2. The CDR3 is 16 residues long. J was trimmed by 6 bases and V by 6 bases; bases with no gene match: 16. Germline CDR1 is MNHNY and CDR2 is SVGAGI (reference sequence).

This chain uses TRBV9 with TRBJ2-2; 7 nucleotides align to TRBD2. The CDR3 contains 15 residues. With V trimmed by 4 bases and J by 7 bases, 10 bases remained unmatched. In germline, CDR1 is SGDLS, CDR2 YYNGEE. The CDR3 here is CASSPRTREIGELFF. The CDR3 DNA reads TGTGCCAGCAGCCCTCGGACTAGAGAGATCGGGGAGCTGTTTTTT.

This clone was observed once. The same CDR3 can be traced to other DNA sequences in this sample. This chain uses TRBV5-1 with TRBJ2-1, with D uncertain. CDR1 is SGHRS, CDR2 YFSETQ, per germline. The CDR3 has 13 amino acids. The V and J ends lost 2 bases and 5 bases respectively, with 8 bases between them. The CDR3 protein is CASSLGGHNEQFF. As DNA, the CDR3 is TGCGCCAGCAGCTTAGGTGGCCACAATGAGCAGTTCTTC.

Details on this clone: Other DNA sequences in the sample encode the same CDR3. This chain's CDR3 is CASSLDGSNQPQHF. The DNA of the CDR3 is TGCGCCAGCAGCTTGGATGGAAGCAATCAGCCCCAGCATTTT. The chain employs TRBV5-1 and TRBJ1-5; D remains unclear. In germline, CDR1 is SGHRS, CDR2 YFSETQ. CDR3 length: 14 residues. Trimming took off 0 bases at V and 1 base at J, with 5 bases between the two ends.

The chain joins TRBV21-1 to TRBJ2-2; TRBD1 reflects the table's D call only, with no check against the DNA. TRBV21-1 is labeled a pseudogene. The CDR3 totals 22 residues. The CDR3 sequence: CASSKAAGTGGTNLHRTGELFF. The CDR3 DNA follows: TGTGCCAGCAGCAAAGCGGCGGGGACAGGGGGCACAAACCTGCACCGGACCGGGGAGCTGTTTTTT.

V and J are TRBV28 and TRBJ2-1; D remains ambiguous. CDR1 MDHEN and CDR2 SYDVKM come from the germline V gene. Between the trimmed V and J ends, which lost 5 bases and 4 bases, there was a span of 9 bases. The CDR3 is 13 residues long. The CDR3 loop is CASSPDEYNEQFF. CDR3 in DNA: TGTGCCAGCAGTCCAGACGAGTACAATGAGCAGTTCTTC.

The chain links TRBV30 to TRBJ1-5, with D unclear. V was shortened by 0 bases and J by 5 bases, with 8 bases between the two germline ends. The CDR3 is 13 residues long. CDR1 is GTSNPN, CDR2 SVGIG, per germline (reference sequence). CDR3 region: CAWSVSRDQPQHF. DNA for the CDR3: TGTGCCTGGAGTGTATCCCGGGATCAGCCCCAGCATTTT. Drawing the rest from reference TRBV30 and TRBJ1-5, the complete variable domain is SQTIHQWPATLVQPVGSPLSLECTVEGTSNPNLYWYRQAAGRGLQLLFYSVGIGQISSEVPQNLSASRPQDRQFILSSKKLLLSDSGFYLCAWSVSRDQPQHFGDGTRLSIL.

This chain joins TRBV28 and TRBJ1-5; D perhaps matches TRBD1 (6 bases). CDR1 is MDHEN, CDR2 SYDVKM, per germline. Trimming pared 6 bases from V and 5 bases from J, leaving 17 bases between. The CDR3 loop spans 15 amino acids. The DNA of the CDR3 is TGTGCCAGCAGCCTACCCCGCAGGGGAGATCAGCCCCAGCATTTT. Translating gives CASSLPRRGDQPQHF.

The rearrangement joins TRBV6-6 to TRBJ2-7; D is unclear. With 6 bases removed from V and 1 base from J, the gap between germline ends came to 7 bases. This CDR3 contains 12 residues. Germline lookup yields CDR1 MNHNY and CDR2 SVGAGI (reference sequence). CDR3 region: CASSRGSYEQYF. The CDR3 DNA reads TGTGCCAGCAGCAGAGGTTCCTACGAGCAGTACTTC.

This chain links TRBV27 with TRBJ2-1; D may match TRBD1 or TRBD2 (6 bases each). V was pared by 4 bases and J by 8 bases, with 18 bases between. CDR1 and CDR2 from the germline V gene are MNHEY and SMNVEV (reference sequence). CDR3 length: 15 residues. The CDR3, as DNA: TGTGCCAGCAGTTCTCCCACGTGGGGGGCATATGAGCAGTTCTTC. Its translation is CASSSPTWGAYEQFF.

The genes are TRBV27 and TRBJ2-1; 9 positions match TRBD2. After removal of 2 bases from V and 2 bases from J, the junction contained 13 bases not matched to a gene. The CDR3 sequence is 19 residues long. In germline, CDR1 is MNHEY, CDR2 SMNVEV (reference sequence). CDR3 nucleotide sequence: TGTGCCAGCAGTTTACATCGTCTCAGCGGGAGGTCCACCTACAATGAGCAGTTCTTC. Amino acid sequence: CASSLHRLSGRSTYNEQFF.

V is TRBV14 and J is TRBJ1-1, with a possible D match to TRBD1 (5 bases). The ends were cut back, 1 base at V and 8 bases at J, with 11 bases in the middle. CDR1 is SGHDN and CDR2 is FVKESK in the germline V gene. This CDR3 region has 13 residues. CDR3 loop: CASSQGVGDEAFF. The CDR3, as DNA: TGTGCCAGCAGCCAAGGTGTAGGGGACGAAGCTTTCTTT.

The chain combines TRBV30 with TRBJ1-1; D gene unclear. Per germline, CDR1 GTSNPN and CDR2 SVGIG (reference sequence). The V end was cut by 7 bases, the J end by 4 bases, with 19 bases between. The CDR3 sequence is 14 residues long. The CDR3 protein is CASPRGRVGTEAFF. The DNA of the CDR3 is TGTGCCTCACCTAGAGGGAGGGTGGGCACTGAAGCTTTCTTT.

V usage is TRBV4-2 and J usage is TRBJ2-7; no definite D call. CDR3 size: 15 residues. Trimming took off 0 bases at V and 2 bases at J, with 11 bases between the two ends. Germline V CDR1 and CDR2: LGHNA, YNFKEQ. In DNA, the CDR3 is TGTGCCAGCAGCCAAGAAGAAATAGATGCCTACGAGCAGTACTTC. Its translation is CASSQEEIDAYEQYF.

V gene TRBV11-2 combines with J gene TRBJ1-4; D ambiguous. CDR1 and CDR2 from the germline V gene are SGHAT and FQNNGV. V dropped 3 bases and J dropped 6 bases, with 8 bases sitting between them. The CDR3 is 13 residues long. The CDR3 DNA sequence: TGTGCCAGCAGCTTGGGCGGGGATGAAAAACTGTTTTTT. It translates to CASSLGGDEKLFF. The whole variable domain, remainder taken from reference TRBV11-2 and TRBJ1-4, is EAGVAQSPRYKIIEKRQSVAFWCNPISGHATLYWYQQILGQGPKLLIQFQNNGVVDDSQLPKDRFSAERLKGVDSTLKIQPAKLEDSAVYLCASSLGGDEKLFFGSGTQLSVL.

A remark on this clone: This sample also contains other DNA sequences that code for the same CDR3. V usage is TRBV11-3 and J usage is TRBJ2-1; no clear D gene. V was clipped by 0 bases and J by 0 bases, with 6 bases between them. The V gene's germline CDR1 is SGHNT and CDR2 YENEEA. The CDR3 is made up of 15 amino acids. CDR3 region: CASSLDTSSYNEQFF. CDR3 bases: TGTGCCAGCAGCTTAGACACAAGCTCCTACAATGAGCAGTTCTTC.